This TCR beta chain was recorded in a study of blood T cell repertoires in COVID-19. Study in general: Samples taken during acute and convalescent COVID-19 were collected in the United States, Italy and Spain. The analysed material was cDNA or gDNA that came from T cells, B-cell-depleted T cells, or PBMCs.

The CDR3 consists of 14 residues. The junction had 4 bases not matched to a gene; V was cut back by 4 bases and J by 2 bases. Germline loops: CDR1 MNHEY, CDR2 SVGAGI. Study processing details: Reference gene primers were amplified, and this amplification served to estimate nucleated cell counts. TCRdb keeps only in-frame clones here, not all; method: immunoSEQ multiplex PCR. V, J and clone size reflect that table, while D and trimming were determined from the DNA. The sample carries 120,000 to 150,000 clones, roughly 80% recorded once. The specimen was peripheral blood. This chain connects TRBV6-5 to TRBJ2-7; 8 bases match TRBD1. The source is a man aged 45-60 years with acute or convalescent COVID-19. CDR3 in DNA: TGTGCCAGCAGTTTAAGGACAGGGCCCTACGAGCAGTACTTC. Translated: CASSLRTGPYEQYF.